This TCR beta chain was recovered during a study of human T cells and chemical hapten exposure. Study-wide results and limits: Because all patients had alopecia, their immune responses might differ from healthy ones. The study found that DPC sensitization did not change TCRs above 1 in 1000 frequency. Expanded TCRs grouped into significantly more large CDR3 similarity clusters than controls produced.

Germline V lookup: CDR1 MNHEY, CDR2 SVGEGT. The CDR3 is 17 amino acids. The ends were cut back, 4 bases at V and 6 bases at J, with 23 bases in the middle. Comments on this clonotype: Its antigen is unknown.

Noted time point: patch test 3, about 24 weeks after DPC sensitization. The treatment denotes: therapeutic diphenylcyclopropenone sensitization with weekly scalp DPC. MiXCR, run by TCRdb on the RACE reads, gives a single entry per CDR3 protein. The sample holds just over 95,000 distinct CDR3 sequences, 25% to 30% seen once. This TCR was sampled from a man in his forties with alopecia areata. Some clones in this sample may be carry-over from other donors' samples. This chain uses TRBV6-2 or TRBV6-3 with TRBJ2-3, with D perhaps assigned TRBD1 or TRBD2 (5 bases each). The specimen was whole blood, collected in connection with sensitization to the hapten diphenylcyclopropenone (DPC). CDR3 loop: CASSSRLPGTRSDTQYF. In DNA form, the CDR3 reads TGTGCCAGCAGTTCTCGCCTTCCCGGGACCAGGTCCGATACGCAGTATTTT.